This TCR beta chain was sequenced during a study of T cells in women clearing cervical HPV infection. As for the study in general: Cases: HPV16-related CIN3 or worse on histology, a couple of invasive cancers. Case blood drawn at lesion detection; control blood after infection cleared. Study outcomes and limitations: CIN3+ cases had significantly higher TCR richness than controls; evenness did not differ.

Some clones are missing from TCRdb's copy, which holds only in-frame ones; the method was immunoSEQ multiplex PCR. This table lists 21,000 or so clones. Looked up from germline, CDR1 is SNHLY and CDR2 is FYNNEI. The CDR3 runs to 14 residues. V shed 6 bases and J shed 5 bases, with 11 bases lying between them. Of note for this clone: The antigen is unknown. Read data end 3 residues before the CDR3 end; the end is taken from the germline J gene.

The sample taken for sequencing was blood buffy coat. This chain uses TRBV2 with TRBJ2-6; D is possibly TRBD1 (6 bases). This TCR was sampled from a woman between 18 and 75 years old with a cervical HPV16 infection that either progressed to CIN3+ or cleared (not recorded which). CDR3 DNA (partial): TGTGCCAGCAGCCTTCGGGACAGGGCCAACGTC. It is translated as CASSLRDRANV. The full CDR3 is CASSLRDRANVLTF.